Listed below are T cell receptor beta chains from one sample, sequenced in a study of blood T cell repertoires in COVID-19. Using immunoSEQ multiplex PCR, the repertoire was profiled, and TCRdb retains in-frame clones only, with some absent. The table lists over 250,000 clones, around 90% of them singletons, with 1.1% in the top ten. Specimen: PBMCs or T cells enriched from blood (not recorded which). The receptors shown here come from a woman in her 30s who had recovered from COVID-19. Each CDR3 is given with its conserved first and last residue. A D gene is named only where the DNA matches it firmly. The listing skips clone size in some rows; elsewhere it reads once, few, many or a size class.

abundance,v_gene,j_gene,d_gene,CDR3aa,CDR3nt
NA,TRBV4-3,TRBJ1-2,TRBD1,CASSLQGASSYGYTF,TGCGCCAGCAGCCTTCAGGGGGCGTCGTCGTATGGCTACACCTTC
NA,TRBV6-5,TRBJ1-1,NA,CASSLNGGVNTEAFF,TGTGCCAGCAGTCTTAATGGGGGCGTGAACACTGAAGCTTTCTTT
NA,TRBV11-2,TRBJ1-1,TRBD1,CASSTGQGGLSEAFF,TGTGCCAGCAGCACGGGACAGGGGGGGCTTTCCGAAGCTTTCTTT
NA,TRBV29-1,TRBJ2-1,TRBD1,CSDLRDRGYYNEQFF,TGCAGCGACCTCCGGGACAGGGGATACTACAATGAGCAGTTCTTC
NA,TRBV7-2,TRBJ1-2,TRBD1,CASSSRGRGYTF,TGTGCCAGCAGCTCCAGGGGGAGAGGCTACACCTTC
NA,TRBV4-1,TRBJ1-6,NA,CASSQTGYSPLHF,TGCGCCAGCAGCCAAACAGGGTATTCACCCCTCCACTTT
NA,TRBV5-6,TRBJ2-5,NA,CASSQRGQTYF,TGTGCCAGCAGCCAAAGAGGACAGACGTACTTC
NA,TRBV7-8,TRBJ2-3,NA,CASNPGITDTQYF,TGTGCCAGCAACCCGGGGATCACAGATACGCAGTATTTT
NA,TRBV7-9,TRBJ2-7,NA,CASSPLAYPYEQYF,TGTGCCAGCAGCCCTTTAGCTTACCCCTACGAGCAGTACTTC
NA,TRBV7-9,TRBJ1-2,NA,CASSFSGPGGYTF,TGTGCCAGCAGCTTTAGCGGGCCAGGTGGCTACACCTTC
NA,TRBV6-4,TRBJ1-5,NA,CASSDPWTNQPQHF,TGTGCCAGCAGTGACCCCTGGACTAATCAGCCCCAGCATTTT
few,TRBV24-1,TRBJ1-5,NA,CATSDHHGATQHF,TGTGCCACCAGTGACCACCACGGTGCGACCCAGCATTTT
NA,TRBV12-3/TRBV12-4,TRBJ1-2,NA,CASSLRDGYTF,TGTGCCAGCAGTTTACGGGATGGCTACACCTTC
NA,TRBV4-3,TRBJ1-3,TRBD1,CASSPGTGLPSGNTIYF,TGCGCCAGCAGCCCTGGGACAGGATTACCCTCTGGAAACACCATATATTTT
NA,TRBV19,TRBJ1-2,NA,CASNRGRIATYGYTF,TGTGCCAGTAACCGGGGTAGGATTGCAACCTATGGCTACACCTTC
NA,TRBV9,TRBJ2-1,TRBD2,CASSSPGGTTGGEQFF,TGTGCCAGCAGCTCGCCGGGGGGGACCACCGGAGGTGAGCAGTTCTTC
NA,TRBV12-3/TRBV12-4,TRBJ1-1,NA,CASSLDLGSEAFF,TGTGCCAGCAGTTTAGATCTTGGGAGCGAAGCTTTCTTT
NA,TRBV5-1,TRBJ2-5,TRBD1,CASSDWTGGQETQYF,TGCGCCAGCAGCGATTGGACAGGGGGCCAAGAGACCCAGTACTTC
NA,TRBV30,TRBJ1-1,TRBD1,CAWIGDRGTEAFF,TGTGCCTGGATAGGTGACAGGGGCACTGAAGCTTTCTTT
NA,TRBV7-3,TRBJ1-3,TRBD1,CASSRGTGGNTIYF,TGTGCCAGCAGCCGCGGGACAGGCGGAAACACCATATATTTT
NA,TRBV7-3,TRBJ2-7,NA,CASSLMGSYEQYF,TGTGCCAGCAGCTTAATGGGCAGCTACGAGCAGTACTTC
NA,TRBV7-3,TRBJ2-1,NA,CASSPNSGSPYNEQFF,TGTGCCAGCAGCCCCAATTCCGGGAGCCCCTACAATGAGCAGTTCTTC
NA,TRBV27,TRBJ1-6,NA,CASSLSAGGGNSPFHF,TGTGCCAGCAGTTTATCGGCGGGGGGTGGAAATTCACCCTTCCACTTT
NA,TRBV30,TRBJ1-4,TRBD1,CAWSVPPGGQGFEKLFF,TGTGCCTGGAGTGTACCCCCTGGGGGACAGGGGTTTGAAAAACTGTTTTTT
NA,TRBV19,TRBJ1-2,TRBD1,CASRDRGHYGYTF,TGTGCCAGCCGCGACAGGGGGCACTATGGCTACACCTTC
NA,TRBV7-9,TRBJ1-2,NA,CASSQKGQYGYTF,TGTGCCAGCAGCCAAAAAGGACAGTATGGCTACACCTTC
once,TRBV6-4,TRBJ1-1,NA,CASSADAGRTEAFF,TGTGCCAGCAGTGCCGACGCAGGTCGCACTGAAGCTTTCTTT
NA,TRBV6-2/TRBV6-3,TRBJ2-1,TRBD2,CASSSWTSGDNEQFF,TGTGCCAGCAGTTCGTGGACTAGCGGGGACAATGAGCAGTTCTTC
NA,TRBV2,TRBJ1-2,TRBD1,CASSAGTGYYGYTF,TGTGCCAGCAGCGCCGGGACAGGGTACTATGGCTACACCTTC
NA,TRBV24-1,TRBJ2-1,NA,CATSDFGQYNEQFF,TGTGCCACCAGTGATTTTGGCCAGTACAATGAGCAGTTCTTC
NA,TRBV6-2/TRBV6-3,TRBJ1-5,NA,CASSYKSGGGTSNQPQHF,TGTGCCAGCAGTTACAAGTCCGGCGGGGGTACTAGCAATCAGCCCCAGCATTTT
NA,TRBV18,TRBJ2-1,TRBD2,CASSPLLAGGPRDEQFF,TGTGCCAGCTCACCACTACTAGCGGGAGGGCCTCGGGATGAGCAGTTCTTC
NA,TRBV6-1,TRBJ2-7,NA,CASSEGDSISYEQYF,TGTGCCAGCAGCGAAGGGGACTCAATCTCCTACGAGCAGTACTTC
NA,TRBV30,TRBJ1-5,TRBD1,CAWSAPGQARGNQPQHF,TGTGCCTGGAGTGCTCCAGGACAGGCTAGGGGCAATCAGCCCCAGCATTTT
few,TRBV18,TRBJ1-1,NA,CASSPPGAGTVNTEAFF,TGTGCCAGCTCACCACCGGGGGCAGGGACCGTGAACACTGAAGCTTTCTTT
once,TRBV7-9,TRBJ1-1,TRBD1,CASSAGQGDTEAFF,TGTGCCAGCAGCGCGGGACAGGGAGACACTGAAGCTTTCTTT
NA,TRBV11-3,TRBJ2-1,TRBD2,CASSLESRLAPHNEQFF,TGTGCCAGCAGCTTAGAGTCCCGACTAGCGCCCCACAATGAGCAGTTCTTC
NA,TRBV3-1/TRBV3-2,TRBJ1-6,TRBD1,CASSQDRDRKSPLHF,TGTGCCAGCAGCCAAGACCGGGACAGAAAATCACCCCTCCACTTT
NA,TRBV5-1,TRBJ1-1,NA,CASSLAGGMNTEAFF,TGCGCCAGCAGCTTGGCCGGGGGTATGAACACTGAAGCTTTCTTT
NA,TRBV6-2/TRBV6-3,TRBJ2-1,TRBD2,CASSTAGAGSNEQFF,TGTGCCAGCAGTACAGCGGGAGCAGGATCCAATGAGCAGTTCTTC
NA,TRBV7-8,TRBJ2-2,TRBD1,CASSSEQGAVAGELFF,TGTGCCAGCAGCTCAGAACAGGGGGCAGTGGCCGGGGAGCTGTTTTTT
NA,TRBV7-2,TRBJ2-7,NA,CASSLGGRGGYEQYF,TGTGCCAGCAGCTTAGGAGGTAGGGGAGGCTACGAGCAGTACTTC
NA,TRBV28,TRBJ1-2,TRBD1,CASSLLDRGSIYGYTF,TGTGCCAGCAGTTTACTGGACAGGGGAAGTATCTATGGCTACACCTTC
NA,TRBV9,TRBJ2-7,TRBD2,CASSVEPSGRGEQYF,TGTGCCAGCAGCGTAGAGCCTAGCGGGAGGGGAGAGCAGTACTTC
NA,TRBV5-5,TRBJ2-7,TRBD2,CASSLGLAPSYEQYF,TGTGCCAGCAGCTTGGGACTAGCGCCATCCTACGAGCAGTACTTC
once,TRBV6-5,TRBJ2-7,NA,CASRGTGFDEQYF,TGTGCCAGCAGGGGAACAGGGTTCGACGAGCAGTACTTC
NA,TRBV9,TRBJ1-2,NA,CASAVGRVMGYGYTF,TGTGCCAGCGCTGTGGGCAGGGTAATGGGTTATGGCTACACCTTC
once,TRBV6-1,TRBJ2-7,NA,CASSEVGTNYEQYF,TGTGCCAGCAGTGAGGTCGGGACAAACTACGAGCAGTACTTC
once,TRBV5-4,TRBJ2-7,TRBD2,CASSLRTSGLYEQYF,TGTGCCAGCAGCCTAAGGACTAGCGGGCTTTACGAGCAGTACTTC
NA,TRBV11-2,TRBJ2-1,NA,CASSSQVHSYNEQFF,TGTGCCAGCAGCTCACAGGTCCACTCCTACAATGAGCAGTTCTTC
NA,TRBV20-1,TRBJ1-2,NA,CSASYEGFTNYGYTF,TGCAGTGCTAGTTATGAGGGATTTACTAACTATGGCTACACCTTC
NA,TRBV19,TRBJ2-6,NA,CASRLGGSGANVLTF,TGTGCCAGTAGGCTAGGGGGTTCTGGGGCCAACGTCCTGACTTTC
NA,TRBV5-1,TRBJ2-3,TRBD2,CASSLVGGSTDTQYF,TGCGCCAGCAGCTTGGTGGGGGGGAGCACAGATACGCAGTATTTT